The T cell receptor beta chain described here comes from a study of identical twins. TCRdb called the 5' RACE reads again in MiXCR, with one record for every CDR3 protein. The sample holds hundreds of thousands of distinct CDR3 sequences, roughly 8.6% seen once. This clonotype was observed a few times. With 2 bases clipped from V and 5 bases from J, the junction kept 5 bases outside the gene matches. The CDR3 is 15 amino acids. Germline loops: CDR1 SGHRS, CDR2 YFSETQ. The same specimen was also included in a second study, on yellow fever vaccine responses in identical twins.

The TCR sequence derives from a woman between 18 and 30 years old in good health. Sequenced input: memory (CD45RO+) T cells sorted from blood. V usage is TRBV5-1 and J usage is TRBJ1-1; TRBD1 matches at 11 bases. The CDR3 sequence is CASSLADRGQTEAFF. CDR3 in DNA: TGCGCCAGCAGCTTAGCGGACAGGGGGCAAACTGAAGCTTTCTTT. The full variable domain, with the rest looked up from reference TRBV5-1 and TRBJ1-1, is KAGVTQTPRYLIKTRGQQVTLSCSPISGHRSVSWYQQTPGQGLQFLFEYFSETQRNKGNFPGRFSGRQFSNSRSEMNVSTLELGDSALYLCASSLADRGQTEAFFGQGTRLTVV.